The 18 T cell receptor beta chains below all came from one sample that was sequenced in a study of blood T cell repertoires in COVID-19. Profiled with immunoSEQ multiplex PCR; TCRdb holds only in-frame clones, not every one. This sample has 250,000 to 350,000 clones, with approximately 83% found just once. What was sequenced was PBMCs or T cells enriched from blood (not recorded which). These receptor sequences come from a young woman who had recovered from COVID-19.

CDR3 nucleotides: TGTGCCAGCAGCCCTTTGAGGGACACTGAAGCTTTCTTT. Protein sequence: CASSPLRDTEAFF. This chain connects TRBV5-6 to TRBJ1-1; the D is unclear. The germline CDR1 and CDR2 sequences are SGHDT and YYEEEE. V dropped 4 bases and J dropped 3 bases, with 10 bases sitting between them. The CDR3 sequence is 13 residues long.

This CDR3 is CASSKPDGTYEQYF. CDR3 nucleotide sequence: TGCGCCAGCAGCAAACCCGACGGGACCTACGAGCAGTACTTC. This sequence joins TRBV5-1 and TRBJ2-7, with D possibly matching TRBD2 (5 bases). The CDR3 is made up of 14 amino acids. Germline V gene sequence: CDR1 SGHRS, CDR2 YFSETQ. Trimming stripped 4 bases from V and 2 bases from J, with 13 bases between.

The genes are TRBV29-1 and TRBJ1-1; no firm D call. Germline V lookup: CDR1 SQVTM, CDR2 ANQGSEA. Deletions cut 5 bases from V and 6 bases from J, with 7 bases between. The CDR3 sequence is 10 residues long. CDR3 nucleotide sequence: TGCAGCGTTATCCAGTCTGAAGCTTTCTTT. The encoded protein is CSVIQSEAFF.

V usage is TRBV9 and J usage is TRBJ2-1, with D perhaps TRBD2 (5 bases). Trimming shortened V by 2 bases and J by 2 bases, and 8 bases separated the two germline ends. The CDR3 is 14 residues long. Germline CDR1 reads SGDLS; CDR2 reads YYNGEE. The CDR3 protein is CASSVDYTYNEQFF. The CDR3 bases are TGTGCCAGCAGCGTTGACTATACCTACAATGAGCAGTTCTTC.

This clone was seen a single time. The chain has TRBV4-1 and TRBJ1-2; 7 bases are shared with TRBD1. Germline V gene sequence: CDR1 MGHRA, CDR2 YSYEKL. This CDR3 has 14 residues. Losses at the gene ends were 7 bases for V and 7 bases for J; bases not matched to a gene: 12. For the CDR3, the DNA is TGCGCCAGCACCTCTGTCGGACAGGTGGTTGGCTACACCTTC. Protein: CASTSVGQVVGYTF.

The rearrangement joins TRBV28 to TRBJ1-2; D not certain. The CDR3 is 15 residues long. The ends were cut back, 4 bases at V and 4 bases at J, with 16 bases in the middle. Germline CDR1 MDHEN, CDR2 SYDVKM. The CDR3 nucleotides read TGTGCCAGCAGTTCCCTTTGGGGTGGACTCTATGGCTACACCTTC. It specifies CASSSLWGGLYGYTF.

This chain joins TRBV7-9 and TRBJ1-1; 8 positions match TRBD1. The CDR3 spans 15 residues. V lost 5 bases and J lost 8; bases outside the gene matches: 13. Germline CDR1 and CDR2: SEHNR and FQNEAQ (reference sequence). CDR3 residues: CASSPTQGGLLEAFF. The CDR3 coding sequence is TGTGCCAGCAGCCCAACACAGGGGGGGTTATTGGAAGCTTTCTTT.

The V gene is TRBV5-1, the J gene TRBJ1-4; D perhaps matches TRBD1 (5 bases). V shed 2 bases and J shed 4 bases, with 12 bases lying between them. The CDR3 spans 15 residues. Germline lookup yields CDR1 SGHRS and CDR2 YFSETQ. The CDR3 region is CASSLYEGVNEKLFF. The CDR3 DNA sequence: TGCGCCAGCAGCTTATATGAAGGGGTTAATGAAAAACTGTTTTTT.

The rearrangement uses TRBV19 and TRBJ1-1; weak D call: TRBD1 (6 bases). Trimming took off 3 bases at V and 0 bases at J, with 8 bases between the two ends. The CDR3 extends over 14 amino acids. Germline CDR1 reads LNHDA; CDR2 reads SQIVND (reference sequence). The CDR3 DNA is TGTGCCAGTAGTATCACAGGGTTGAACACTGAAGCTTTCTTT. Its protein is CASSITGLNTEAFF.

The gene calls are TRBV6-1 and TRBJ2-4; 7 bases match TRBD1. The germline V gene has CDR1 MNHNS and CDR2 SASEGT. This CDR3 has 16 amino acids. Trimming at V came to 3 bases and at J to 0 bases, leaving 5 bases not matched to a gene. This CDR3 is CASSDRDRVAKNIQYF. The CDR3 nucleotides read TGTGCCAGCAGTGATCGGGACAGAGTAGCCAAAAACATTCAGTACTTC.

This clone was seen just once. CDR3 coding DNA: TGCGCCAGCAGCCAAGTGGCCACAGGGGGCAAAGGGTTTGGCTACACCTTC. It translates to CASSQVATGGKGFGYTF. V usage is TRBV4-1 and J usage is TRBJ1-2, with 9 bases fitting TRBD1. Per the germline V gene, CDR1 is MGHRA and CDR2 is YSYEKL. The CDR3 is 17 amino acids. Losses at the gene ends were 1 base for V and 7 bases for J; bases not matched to a gene: 13.

This clone was observed a handful of times. The rearrangement links TRBV30 to TRBJ1-1; the match to TRBD1 covers 9 bases. The J segment lost 8 bases and the V segment lost 1 base, leaving 5 bases of the junction unmatched. Germline V gene sequence: CDR1 GTSNPN, CDR2 SVGIG (reference sequence). This CDR3 region has 13 residues. CDR3 loop: CAWSATGGAEAFF. The DNA for the CDR3 is TGTGCCTGGAGTGCTACAGGGGGCGCGGAAGCTTTCTTT.

The chain is built from TRBV19 and TRBJ2-1, with 7 bases identical to TRBD1. V shed 6 bases, J shed 9 bases, and the junction held 14 bases outside the gene matches. The length of the CDR3 is 15 residues. In germline, CDR1 is LNHDA, CDR2 SQIVND (reference sequence). This chain's CDR3 is CASRDGQASRGEQFF. CDR3 sequence (DNA): TGTGCCAGTAGGGACGGACAGGCGTCACGGGGTGAGCAGTTCTTC.

The CDR3 region is CASSPSLATGNTIYF. The CDR3 nucleotides are TGCGCCAGCAGCCCCAGCCTAGCTACTGGAAACACCATATATTTT. V gene TRBV4-1 combines with J gene TRBJ1-3; D gene unclear. The CDR3 covers 15 residues. Germline V CDR1 and CDR2: MGHRA, YSYEKL. V shed 4 bases and J shed 2 bases, with 12 bases lying between them.

The chain uses TRBV28 and TRBJ1-3; D is undetermined. CDR1 and CDR2 from the germline V gene are MDHEN and SYDVKM. V lost 6 bases and J lost 4, with 10 bases in between. This CDR3 has 13 residues. Here the CDR3 reads CASRSGHGNTIYF. Here the CDR3 DNA reads TGTGCCAGCAGGAGTGGGCACGGAAACACCATATATTTT.

V is TRBV6-5 and J is TRBJ2-7; 12 bases are shared with TRBD2. CDR3 length: 15 residues. Germline loops: CDR1 MNHEY, CDR2 SVGAGI. V lost 5 bases, J lost 2 bases, and 4 bases stayed unmatched. The CDR3 sequence: CASSPLAGGTYEQYF. The CDR3, as DNA: TGTGCCAGCAGTCCCCTAGCGGGAGGGACCTACGAGCAGTACTTC.

This clone was picked up one time. The chain joins TRBV24-1 to TRBJ2-3, with TRBD2 matching 13 bases. Per the germline V gene, CDR1 is KGHDR and CDR2 is SFDVKD. This CDR3 is built from 17 residues. Trimming at V came to 7 bases and at J to 7 bases, leaving 13 bases not matched to a gene. DNA for the CDR3: TGTGCCACCAGCCCCATTCCCGGACTAGCGGGGGAACATACGCAGTATTTT. This translates into CATSPIPGLAGEHTQYF.

This sequence joins TRBV4-1 and TRBJ2-2; a possible D gene is TRBD2 (5 bases). This CDR3 comprises 16 residues. Looked up from germline, CDR1 is MGHRA and CDR2 is YSYEKL. Trimming stripped 2 bases from V and 6 bases from J, with 16 bases between. The CDR3 is CASSQFSGKVAGELFF. The CDR3 DNA follows: TGCGCCAGCAGCCAATTTTCCGGGAAGGTCGCCGGGGAGCTGTTTTTT.